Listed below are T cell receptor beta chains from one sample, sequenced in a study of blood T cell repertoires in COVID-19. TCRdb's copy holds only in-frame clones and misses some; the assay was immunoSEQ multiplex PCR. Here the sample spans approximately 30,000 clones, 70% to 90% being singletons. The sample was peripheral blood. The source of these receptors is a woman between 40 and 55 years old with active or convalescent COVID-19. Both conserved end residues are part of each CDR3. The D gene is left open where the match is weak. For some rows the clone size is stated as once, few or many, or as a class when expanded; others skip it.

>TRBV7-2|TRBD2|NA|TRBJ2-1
CASSLVSGLADTEFF
TGTGCCAGCAGCTTAGTTTCGGGACTAGCAGATACGGAGTTCTTC
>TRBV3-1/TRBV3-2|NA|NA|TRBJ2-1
CASSQNSGSTNEQFF
TGTGCCAGCAGCCAGAACTCGGGGTCGACCAATGAGCAGTTCTTC
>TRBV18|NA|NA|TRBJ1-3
CASSKQDSSGNTIYF
TGTGCCAGCTCCAAACAGGACAGCTCTGGAAACACCATATATTTT
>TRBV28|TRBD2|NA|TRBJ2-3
CASSVLAGGGFGDTQYF
TGTGCCAGCAGTGTTCTAGCGGGAGGGGGGTTTGGAGATACGCAGTATTTT
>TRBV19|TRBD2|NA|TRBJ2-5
CASTQGLAGVRAQYF
TGTGCCAGTACCCAGGGACTAGCGGGGGTCCGAGCCCAGTACTTC
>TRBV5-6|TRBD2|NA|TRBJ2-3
CASSLEGTSGTQYF
TGTGCCAGCAGCTTGGAAGGGACTAGCGGTACGCAGTATTTT
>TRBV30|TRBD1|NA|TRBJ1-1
CAWSPDRATEAFF
TGTGCCTGGAGTCCGGACAGGGCAACTGAAGCTTTCTTT
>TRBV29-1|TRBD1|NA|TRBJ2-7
CSFRTGGEQYF
TGCAGCTTCCGGACAGGGGGCGAGCAGTACTTC
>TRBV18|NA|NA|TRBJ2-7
CASSPSISGSSYEQYF
TGTGCCAGCTCACCGAGTATCAGCGGCAGCTCCTACGAGCAGTACTTC
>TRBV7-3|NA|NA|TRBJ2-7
CASSQYPTQILYEQYF
TGTGCCAGCAGCCAGTACCCCACCCAAATTCTCTACGAGCAGTACTTC
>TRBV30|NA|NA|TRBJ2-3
CAWSEGVGLADTQYF
TGTGCCTGGAGTGAGGGGGTGGGGTTGGCAGATACGCAGTATTTT
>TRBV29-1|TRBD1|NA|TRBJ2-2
CSVGGQANTGELFF
TGCAGCGTCGGGGGACAGGCGAACACCGGGGAGCTGTTTTTT
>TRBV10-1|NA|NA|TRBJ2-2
CASSEFEGYGELFF
TGCGCCAGCAGTGAGTTCGAGGGATACGGGGAGCTGTTTTTT
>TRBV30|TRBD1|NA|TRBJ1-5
CAWSPGQGGNQPQHF
TGTGCCTGGAGTCCCGGACAGGGAGGCAATCAGCCCCAGCATTTT
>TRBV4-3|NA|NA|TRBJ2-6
CASSDASGGANVLTF
TGCGCCAGCAGCGACGCTTCGGGAGGGGCCAACGTCCTGACTTTC
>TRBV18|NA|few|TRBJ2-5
CASSTNSQETQYF
TGTGCCAGCTCAACAAATTCTCAAGAGACCCAGTACTTC
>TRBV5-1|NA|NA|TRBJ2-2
CASSDRSNTGELFF
TGCGCCAGCAGCGACAGGTCGAACACCGGGGAGCTGTTTTTT
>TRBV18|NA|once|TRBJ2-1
CASSPRGAELFF
TGTGCCAGCTCACCCCGCGGGGCCGAACTGTTCTTC
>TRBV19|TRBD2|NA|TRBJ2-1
CASSIEGRAPRSYNEQFF
TGTGCCAGTAGTATAGAGGGGAGGGCGCCCCGCTCCTACAATGAGCAGTTCTTC
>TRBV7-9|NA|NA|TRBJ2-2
CASSPDRMNTGELFF
TGTGCCAGCAGCCCGGACAGAATGAACACCGGGGAGCTGTTTTTT
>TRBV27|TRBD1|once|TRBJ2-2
CASRDRLARSGELFF
TGTGCCAGTCGGGACAGACTCGCCCGATCCGGGGAGCTGTTTTTT
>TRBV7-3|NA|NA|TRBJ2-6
CASSLVQGAGANVLTF
TGTGCCAGCAGCTTAGTTCAGGGTGCTGGGGCCAACGTCCTGACTTTC
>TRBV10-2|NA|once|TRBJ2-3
CASKDGSEADTQYF
TGCGCCAGCAAGGACGGGAGTGAGGCAGATACGCAGTATTTT
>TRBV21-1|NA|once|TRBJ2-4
CASSKGPGLRNIQYF
TGTGCCAGCAGCAAAGGTCCCGGACTTAGAAACATTCAGTACTTC
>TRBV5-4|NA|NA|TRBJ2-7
CASSFSTGISYEQYF
TGTGCCAGCAGCTTTTCTACAGGGATCTCCTACGAGCAGTACTTC
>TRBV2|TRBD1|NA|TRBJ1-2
CASSPQGAQVGYGYTF
TGTGCCAGCAGTCCACAGGGGGCGCAGGTGGGCTATGGCTACACCTTC
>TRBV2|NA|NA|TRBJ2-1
CASSAILDSPNEQFF
TGTGCCAGCAGTGCTATCTTGGACTCACCGAATGAGCAGTTCTTC
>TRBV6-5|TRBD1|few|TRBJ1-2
CASSRTGQYGYTF
TGTGCCAGCAGTCGGACAGGACAATATGGCTACACCTTC
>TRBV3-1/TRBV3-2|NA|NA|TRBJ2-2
CASSRGRNTGELFF
TGTGCCAGCAGCCGAGGGAGGAACACCGGGGAGCTGTTTTTT
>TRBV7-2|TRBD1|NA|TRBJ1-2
CASSFPGTGGYTF
TGTGCCAGCAGCTTTCCCGGGACAGGGGGCTACACCTTC
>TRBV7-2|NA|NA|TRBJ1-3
CASTRALTGNTIYF
TGTGCCAGCACCCGCGCCCTGACTGGAAACACCATATATTTT
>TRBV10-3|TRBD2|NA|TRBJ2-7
CATGGNYEQYF
TGTGCCACGGGGGGGAACTACGAGCAGTACTTC
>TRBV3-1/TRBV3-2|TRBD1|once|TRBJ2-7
CASSKGQGARYEQYF
TGTGCCAGCAGCAAGGGACAGGGTGCTAGGTACGAGCAGTACTTC
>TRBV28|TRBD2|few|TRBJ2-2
CASKPSGFGELFF
TGTGCCAGCAAACCTAGCGGGTTCGGGGAGCTGTTTTTT
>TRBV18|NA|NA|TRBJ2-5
CASSPPYQETQYF
TGTGCCAGCTCACCCCCGTACCAAGAGACCCAGTACTTC
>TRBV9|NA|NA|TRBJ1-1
CASSVEWATEAFF
TGTGCCAGCAGCGTAGAGTGGGCCACTGAAGCTTTCTTT
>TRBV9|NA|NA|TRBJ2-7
CASSVGSNPYEQYF
TGTGCCAGCAGCGTAGGAAGCAACCCCTACGAGCAGTACTTC
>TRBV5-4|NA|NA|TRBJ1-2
CASSLGLNYGYTF
TGTGCCAGCAGCTTGGGTCTTAACTATGGCTACACCTTC
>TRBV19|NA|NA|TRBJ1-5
CASSGAGYNQPQHF
TGTGCCAGTAGTGGGGCAGGATACAATCAGCCCCAGCATTTT
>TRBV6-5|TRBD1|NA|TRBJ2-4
CASQTIGQGNNIQYF
TGTGCCAGCCAGACCATCGGACAGGGTAACAACATTCAGTACTTC
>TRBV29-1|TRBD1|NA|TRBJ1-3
CSAGQGGNTIYF
TGCAGCGCCGGACAGGGGGGAAACACCATATATTTT
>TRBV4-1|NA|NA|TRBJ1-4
CASSQDLAQSYEKLFF
TGCGCCAGCAGCCAAGATCTCGCACAGTCCTATGAAAAACTGTTTTTT
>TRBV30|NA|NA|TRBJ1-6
CAWSAGGGGSPLHF
TGTGCCTGGAGCGCGGGCGGGGGAGGCTCACCCCTCCACTTT
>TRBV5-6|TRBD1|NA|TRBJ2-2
CASSSTGGGTGELFF
TGTGCCAGCAGCTCGACAGGGGGCGGCACCGGGGAGCTGTTTTTT
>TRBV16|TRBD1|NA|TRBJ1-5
CASSYSGQDGNQPQHF
TGTGCCAGCAGCTATAGCGGACAGGACGGAAATCAGCCCCAGCATTTT
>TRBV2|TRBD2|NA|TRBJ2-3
CASLEREMKDTQYF
TGTGCCAGCCTGGAGCGGGAGATGAAAGATACGCAGTATTTT
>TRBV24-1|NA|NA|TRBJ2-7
CATSDPSGQYF
TGTGCCACCAGTGATCCCTCGGGGCAGTACTTC
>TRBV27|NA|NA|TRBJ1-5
CASRSRKQTYFSNQPQHF
TGTGCCAGCCGATCCAGAAAACAAACATATTTTAGCAATCAGCCCCAGCATTTT
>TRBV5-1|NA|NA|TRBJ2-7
CASSLVGGYEQYF
TGCGCCAGCAGCTTGGTAGGGGGCTACGAGCAGTACTTC
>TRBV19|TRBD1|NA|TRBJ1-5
CASSILNLGQGNQPQHF
TGTGCCAGTAGTATCTTAAACTTGGGACAGGGCAATCAGCCCCAGCATTTT
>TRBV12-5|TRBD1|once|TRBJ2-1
CASGLAQGVSGEQFF
TGTGCTAGTGGTTTGGCACAGGGGGTAAGCGGTGAGCAGTTCTTC
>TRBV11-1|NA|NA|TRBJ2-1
CASTVLGSYNEQFF
TGTGCCAGCACAGTACTAGGGTCCTACAATGAGCAGTTCTTC
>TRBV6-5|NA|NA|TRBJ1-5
CASRVGVVQPQHF
TGTGCCAGCAGGGTAGGGGTTGTGCAGCCCCAGCATTTT
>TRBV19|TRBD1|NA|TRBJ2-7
CASSMGTGGSYEQYF
TGTGCCAGTAGTATGGGGACAGGGGGTTCCTACGAGCAGTACTTC
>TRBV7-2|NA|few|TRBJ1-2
CASSLLGGSSGYTF
TGTGCCAGCAGCTTACTGGGGGGTAGTAGTGGCTACACCTTC
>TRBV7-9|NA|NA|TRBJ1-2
CASSPRGGLGYGYTF
TGTGCCAGCAGCCCACGAGGCGGTCTAGGCTATGGCTACACCTTC